The entry below gives a single TCR beta chain sequence along with its context. The entry originates in a study of control samples from healthy donors and cancer patients. Clones were read by immunoSEQ multiplex PCR, and TCRdb kept only the in-frame ones, dropping some. The sample yields about 160,000 clones, roughly 90% seen once. The CDR3 has 15 residues. Germline-derived CDR1 and CDR2 are MGHRA and YSYEKL. V was cut by 3 bases and J by 8 bases, with 16 bases left in between. Sequences were obtained from blood. The sequence derives from a man aged 25-40 years in good health. This chain uses TRBV4-1 with TRBJ1-4, with D possibly being TRBD1 (5 bases). CDR3 loop: CASSQWEGSGEKLFF. For the CDR3, the DNA is TGCGCCAGCAGCCAGTGGGAGGGTTCAGGGGAAAAACTGTTTTTT.